The 17 T cell receptor beta chains in this list originate from one sample, sequenced in a study of blood T cell repertoires in COVID-19. The assay was immunoSEQ multiplex PCR, and TCRdb's table has in-frame clones only and misses some. The data show over 100,000 clones, roughly two thirds seen once. The sequenced material came from peripheral blood. These receptors were taken from a woman between 65 and 79 years old with acute or convalescent COVID-19.

This clone was counted once. J is TRBJ2-7 and V is TRBV27, with D possibly TRBD2 on 6 matching bases. CDR1 and CDR2 (germline): MNHEY, SMNVEV (reference sequence). The CDR3 sequence is 18 residues long. Between the trimmed V and J ends, which lost 6 bases and 3 bases, there was a span of 27 bases. CDR3 DNA: TGTGCCAGCAGGCGCCTAGCGAATGTTCCCACCTTCAACTACGAGCAGTACTTC. Its translation: CASRRLANVPTFNYEQYF.

The chain uses TRBV6-1 and TRBJ2-1; TRBD2 aligns across 10 bases. The CDR3 sequence is 20 residues long. From germline, CDR1 is MNHNS and CDR2 SASEGT. V dropped 2 bases and J dropped 0; count of bases not matched to a gene: 13. Written as DNA, the CDR3 is TGTGCCAGCAGTGAACCCCTAGCGGGAGTCCCCGGTGCCTCCTACAATGAGCAGTTCTTC. Translated, it gives CASSEPLAGVPGASYNEQFF.

The V and J genes are TRBV19 and TRBJ2-3; 10 nucleotides line up with TRBD2. The trim removed 10 bases at V and 3 bases at J, leaving 13 bases unmatched. There are 16 residues in the CDR3. Germline CDR1 reads LNHDA; CDR2 reads SQIVND (reference sequence). CDR3 bases: TGTGCCACTCAAGGGCGAAGCGGGGGGGCGACAGATACGCAGTATTTT. Its protein product is CATQGRSGGATDTQYF.

The V and J genes are TRBV10-3 and TRBJ2-6; D may be TRBD2 (7 bases). V shed 3 bases and J shed 1 base, with 19 bases lying between them. CDR1 and CDR2 (germline): ENHRY, SYGVKD. The CDR3 is 19 amino acids. The CDR3, as DNA: TGTGCCATCAGTGAATTGCGGGGGTCCAGGGGTTCTGGGGCCAACGTCCTGACTTTC. Residues: CAISELRGSRGSGANVLTF.

The V call is TRBV6-2 or TRBV6-3, the J call TRBJ2-1, with D tentatively TRBD2 (6 bases). This CDR3 has 18 amino acids. Germline values: CDR1 MNHEY, CDR2 SVGEGT. V lost 2 bases and J 4 bases, leaving 21 bases between the germline ends. The CDR3 DNA follows: TGTGCCAGCAGTTACCCAACCCTGAGGGGCGGGGAGTACAATGAGCAGTTCTTC. It yields the protein CASSYPTLRGGEYNEQFF.

The rearrangement uses TRBV5-4 and TRBJ2-6; a weak D match, TRBD2 (5 bases). V was pared by 4 bases and J by 4 bases, with 15 bases between. Germline-derived CDR1 and CDR2 are SGHNT and YYREEE (reference sequence). The CDR3 has 16 residues. CDR3 in amino acids: CASSPLQRAGANVLTF. In DNA, the CDR3 is TGTGCCAGCAGCCCCCTCCAGAGGGCCGGGGCCAACGTCCTGACTTTC.

The chain employs TRBV19 and TRBJ2-5; 10 positions agree with TRBD2. In germline, CDR1 is LNHDA, CDR2 SQIVND (reference sequence). Trimming at V came to 4 bases and at J to 4 bases, leaving 3 bases not matched to a gene. The CDR3 has 14 residues. The DNA of the CDR3 is TGTGCCAGTAGTAGACGACTAGCGGGAGAGACCCAGTACTTC. Translated: CASSRRLAGETQYF.

The chain combines TRBV9 with TRBJ2-1; 13 nucleotides line up with TRBD2. V was clipped by 3 bases and J by 9 bases; unmatched bases: 3. CDR1 is SGDLS and CDR2 is YYNGEE in the germline V gene. The CDR3 consists of 14 residues. This CDR3 reads CASSGTSGSSEQFF. The CDR3 DNA follows: TGTGCCAGCAGCGGGACTAGCGGGAGCAGTGAGCAGTTCTTC.

This clone was counted once. At one end, the junction sequence differs from germline, possibly due to a read error. The chain couples TRBV6-5 to TRBJ2-5, with 8 bases that match TRBD2. The CDR3 length is 14 residues. From germline, CDR1 is MNHEY and CDR2 SVGAGI. CDR3 sequence (DNA): TGTGCCGGCAGTTACTCGGGAGGGGAGGAGACCCAGTACTTC. It is translated as CAGSYSGGEETQYF.

The chain links TRBV29-1 to TRBJ1-5; tentatively, D is TRBD1 (6 bases). The V gene's germline CDR1 is SQVTM and CDR2 ANQGSEA. Trimming removed 7 bases from V and 2 bases from J, with 12 bases in between. The CDR3 consists of 13 residues. The CDR3 DNA sequence: TGCAGCGCCGAGACAGGCCGCAATCAGCCCCAGCATTTT. Its protein product is CSAETGRNQPQHF.

This clone was counted only a few times. The chain employs TRBV5-1 and TRBJ2-3; 7 nucleotides align to TRBD2. Germline CDR1 and CDR2: SGHRS and YFSETQ. The V and J ends lost 0 bases and 0 bases, in that order; junction bases with no gene match: 1. The CDR3 loop spans 15 amino acids. In DNA, the CDR3 is TGCGCCAGCAGCTTGGGGCGGGGGAGCACAGATACGCAGTATTTT. Translated, it gives CASSLGRGSTDTQYF. Variable domain in full (rest from reference TRBV5-1 and TRBJ2-3): KAGVTQTPRYLIKTRGQQVTLSCSPISGHRSVSWYQQTPGQGLQFLFEYFSETQRNKGNFPGRFSGRQFSNSRSEMNVSTLELGDSALYLCASSLGRGSTDTQYFGPGTRLTVL.

This clone showed up just a few times. This chain uses TRBV28 with TRBJ1-2; weak D call: TRBD1 (6 bases). This CDR3 is built from 14 residues. Germline lookup yields CDR1 MDHEN and CDR2 SYDVKM. Trimming shortened V by 6 bases and J by 4 bases, and 15 bases separated the two germline ends. The CDR3 reads CASSPPTGLYGYTF. The CDR3 region has the DNA TGTGCCAGCAGCCCCCCGACAGGCCTCTATGGCTACACCTTC.

A few counts support this clone. The chain recombines TRBV2 with TRBJ2-5; tentative D call: TRBD1 (5 bases). The V end was cut by 6 bases, the J end by 5 bases, with 19 bases between. The CDR3 runs to 15 residues. Germline V gives CDR1 SNHLY, CDR2 FYNNEI. CDR3 sequence: CASRRQTQGRETQYF. The CDR3 nucleotides are TGTGCCAGCAGGCGACAGACACAAGGAAGGGAGACCCAGTACTTC. The whole variable domain, filled in from reference TRBV2 and TRBJ2-5, reads EPEVTQTPSHQVTQMGQEVILRCVPISNHLYFYWYRQILGQKVEFLVSFYNNEISEKSEIFDDQFSVERPDGSNFTLKIRSTKLEDSAMYFCASRRQTQGRETQYFGPGTRLLVL.

The V call is TRBV7-2, the J call TRBJ2-3; 8 positions match TRBD2. V lost 5 bases and J lost 0; bases outside the gene matches: 7. Germline CDR1 SGHTA, CDR2 FQGNSA. This CDR3 has 16 amino acids. The CDR3 DNA follows: TGTGCCAGCAGCCCACTAGCGGCAACGAGCACAGATACGCAGTATTTT. It codes for CASSPLAATSTDTQYF. Looking up the rest from reference TRBV7-2 and TRBJ2-3 gives the full variable domain: GAGVSQSPSNKVTEKGKDVELRCDPISGHTALYWYRQSLGQGLEFLIYFQGNSAPDKSGLPSDRFSAERTGGSVSTLTIQRTQQEDSAVYLCASSPLAATSTDTQYFGPGTRLTVL.

This rearrangement joins TRBV10-2 to TRBJ1-2; TRBD1 aligns across 8 bases. Per germline, CDR1 WSHSY and CDR2 SAAADI. CDR3 length equals 15 residues. After removal of 5 bases from V and 8 bases from J, the junction contained 13 bases not matched to a gene. The CDR3 here is CASSTSTGAQGGYTF. In nucleotides, the CDR3 is TGCGCCAGCAGTACCTCGACAGGGGCCCAGGGGGGCTACACCTTC.

CDR3 nucleotides: TGTGCCAGCAGTACAGGTGACGCCAACTGGGCCAACGTCCTGACTTTC. Translated, it gives CASSTGDANWANVLTF. The V call is TRBV2, the J call TRBJ2-6; perhaps TRBD1 as D (5 bases). Germline lookup yields CDR1 SNHLY and CDR2 FYNNEI. Trimming removed 5 bases at V and 5 bases at J, with 16 bases between. The CDR3 totals 16 residues.

The genes are TRBV14 and TRBJ2-3, with 7 bases matching TRBD1. The CDR3 is 16 amino acids. In germline, CDR1 is SGHDN, CDR2 FVKESK. The V and J ends lost 4 bases and 2 bases, in that order; junction bases with no gene match: 9. CDR3 nucleotides: TGTGCCAGCAGCCCATTGACAGGGTTGTACACAGATACGCAGTATTTT. Protein product: CASSPLTGLYTDTQYF.